This T cell receptor (beta chain) was profiled in a study of T cells in Graves' hyperthyroidism and ophthalmopathy. Amplification yielded TCR beta CDR3 regions, with RNA transcripts as the source. Primed by the HTBI set, a first-round RT-PCR was run on the TCR CDR3. TCRdb independently ran MiXCR on the multiplex PCR reads; one entry per CDR3 protein. The sample gives approximately 400,000 distinct CDR3 sequences, about 20% of which show up once; around 3.6% is in the top ten. Study-wide findings and caveats: Ophthalmopathy got predicted by the model a median about 6.5 months before its onset.

In this sample, this clonotype turned up a few times. Its antigen is unknown. Patients aged 18 to 65 had newly diagnosed hyperthyroidism lasting under 2 months. The study excluded patients with uncontrolled infection, other autoimmune disease, pregnancy or lactation. J lost 3 bases, V lost 6 bases, and 8 bases had no gene match. Germline values: CDR1 MNHNS, CDR2 SASEGT. The CDR3 has 14 amino acids. The J gene is TRBJ2-7, the V gene TRBV6-1; 7 bases map to TRBD1. This receptor was identified in a woman aged 18-29 years with Graves' hyperthyroidism. The sequencing sample was made of blood. CDR3 nucleotides: TGTGCCAGCAGCTCGGGACAGTGGTTCTACGAGCAGTACTTC. Its protein is CASSSGQWFYEQYF.